Sequencing of this T cell receptor (beta chain) was carried out in a study of human thymus T cells. Worth noting for this clone: Its antigen is not identified.

Corrective heart surgery yielded the resections from which the thymus tissue came. Infants, healthy and Finnish, who were having corrective surgery for congenital heart defects served as donors. The CDR3 consists of 15 residues. Germline loops: CDR1 SGHTA, CDR2 FQGNSA. Losses at the gene ends were 6 bases for V and 4 bases for J; bases not matched to a gene: 8. General study points: Related research examined unrelated individuals and reported that their thymic repertoires overlapped highly. Among thymic and blood repertoires, usage of V and J genes appeared biased.

Assay: immunoSEQ multiplex PCR; the TCRdb copy retains only in-frame clones and omits some. The sample lists around 120,000 clones; 90% to 95% were seen once. The chain employs TRBV7-2 and TRBJ2-5, with 10 bases lining up with TRBD2. The sequence derives from a boy younger than two with a congenital heart defect but otherwise immunologically healthy. Material: thymus tissue. The DNA for the CDR3 is TGTGCCAGCAGGAAAAGCGGGGGGGCCGGAGAGACCCAGTACTTC. It encodes CASRKSGGAGETQYF.